This T cell receptor (beta chain) was found in a study of blood T cell repertoires in COVID-19. This clone showed up just once. Data came from immunoSEQ multiplex PCR; TCRdb stores just in-frame clones and leaves some out. The data hold a few hundred thousand clones, with about 81% observed a single time. The CDR3 totals 13 residues. The V segment lost 3 bases and the J segment 10 bases; nucleotides outside the gene matches: 6. The source of this sequence is a man aged 25-40 years with acute COVID-19. The chain couples TRBV12-3 or TRBV12-4 to TRBJ2-1; TRBD1 matches at 7 bases. The specimen sequenced was PBMCs or T cells enriched from blood (not recorded which). The CDR3 DNA is TGTGCCAGCAGTTTCGACAGGGTCGGGGAGCAGTTCTTC. Translation: CASSFDRVGEQFF.